The rows below give T cell receptor beta chains drawn from one sample of a study of T cells in Graves' hyperthyroidism and ophthalmopathy. MiXCR, run by TCRdb on the multiplex PCR reads, gives a single entry per CDR3 protein. The sample lists around 600,000 distinct CDR3 sequences; more than 12% were seen once. Sequenced input: blood. The receptors here all came from a woman in her fifties or sixties with Graves' ophthalmopathy. Both conserved end residues are part of each CDR3. D genes are given only for firm matches. Clone size is not always given. Where it is, it says once, few, many or a class for expanded clones.

few	TRBV5-1	TRBJ2-1	TRBD1	TGCGCCAGCAGCGTTCTCACCGGGACAGGGGCTAGGAATGAGCAGTTCTTC	CASSVLTGTGARNEQFF
-	TRBV4-2	TRBJ2-7	-	TGTGCCAGCGGGGGCGGTCGGGAGTGGTACGAGCAGTACTTC	CASGGGREWYEQYF
many	TRBV11-2	TRBJ1-2	-	TGTGCCAGCAGCCCAACCCCGACGGCTGGCTACACCTTC	CASSPTPTAGYTF
-	TRBV7-6	TRBJ2-3	-	TGTGCCAGCAGCTTAGCTGGGATAGATACGCAGTATTTT	CASSLAGIDTQYF
many	TRBV19	TRBJ1-1	TRBD1	TGTGCCAGTAGTAGTTTACAGGGGACAGGACTATCGCACACTGAAGCTTTCTTT	CASSSLQGTGLSHTEAFF
-	TRBV7-9	TRBJ2-1	TRBD2	TGTGCCAGCAGAAAACTAGCGGGAAAACGGTTTAGGAATGAGCAGTTCTTC	CASRKLAGKRFRNEQFF
few	TRBV28	TRBJ2-4	TRBD2	TGTGCCAGCAGTCCCCGAGGCCCGGGGGGCAAAAACATTCAGTACTTC	CASSPRGPGGKNIQYF
few	TRBV7-3	TRBJ1-3	-	TGTGCCAGCAGCTTCTCAACGGGTTACTCTGGAAACACCATATATTTT	CASSFSTGYSGNTIYF
many	TRBV28	TRBJ2-6	-	TGTGCCAGCAGTCCTGACCAATTGGGAGCTGGGGCCAACGTCCTGACTTTC	CASSPDQLGAGANVLTF
many	TRBV20-1	TRBJ2-7	-	TGCAGTGCTAGAGATCGTTTAGGGGCACCCTACGAGCAGTACTTC	CSARDRLGAPYEQYF
-	TRBV10-3	TRBJ1-5	TRBD1	TGTGCCATCAGTGAGAAGGGGGCCAGCAATCAGCCCCAGCATTTT	CAISEKGASNQPQHF
few	TRBV4-1	TRBJ2-3	-	TGCGCCAGCAGCCGCGTGGCGGCTGCAGATACGCAGTATTTT	CASSRVAAADTQYF
few	TRBV6-1	TRBJ2-6	-	TGTGCCATCCAGAGGGTATTAGGGGTCTTAGTCTCTGGGGCCAACGTCCTGACTTTC	CAIQRVLGVLVSGANVLTF
many	TRBV6-1	TRBJ1-2	TRBD1	TGTGCCAGCAGCCACACAGGGGTCTATGGCTACACCTTC	CASSHTGVYGYTF
many	TRBV20-1	TRBJ2-1	TRBD2	TGCAGTGCTAGGGGGGCTAGCGGGAGGGCCTCTGAGCAGTTCTTC	CSARGASGRASEQFF
many	TRBV2	TRBJ2-5	TRBD2	TGTGCCAGCAGGGGACTAGCGGGAGATGGGGTTGAGACCCAGTACTTC	CASRGLAGDGVETQYF
many	TRBV6-5	TRBJ2-1	TRBD2	TGTGCCAGCAGTTACACGTTAGCGGGAGTATACAATGAGCAGTTCTTC	CASSYTLAGVYNEQFF
few	TRBV6-2/TRBV6-3	TRBJ2-5	TRBD2	TGTGCCAGCAGTGGGACTAGCGGTTGGGAGACCCAGTACTTC	CASSGTSGWETQYF
-	TRBV15	TRBJ2-1	TRBD2	TGTGCCACCAGCAGAGATCCGGGAGGGCCCTACAATGAGCAGTTCTTC	CATSRDPGGPYNEQFF
few	TRBV19	TRBJ1-2	-	TGTGCCAGTAGTATTCAGCCAGGGGCGGCATATGGCTACACCTTC	CASSIQPGAAYGYTF
-	TRBV11-2	TRBJ2-2	-	TGTGCCAGCAGCAACCCAGGACTTCCTGTTAGGACCGGGGAGCTGTTTTTT	CASSNPGLPVRTGELFF
-	TRBV19	TRBJ2-1	TRBD2	TGTGCCAGTGAGCCGGGACTAGACAACAATGAGCAGTTCTTC	CASEPGLDNNEQFF
few	TRBV6-1	TRBJ2-7	-	TGTGCCAGCAAAAAGGGACATGTGGGAAATCCCTACGAGCAGTACTTC	CASKKGHVGNPYEQYF
many	TRBV28	TRBJ2-4	TRBD1	TGTGCCAGCAGTCTACAGGGGGCGGAAAACATTCAGTACTTC	CASSLQGAENIQYF
few	TRBV20-1	TRBJ1-2	TRBD1	TGCAGTGCTACCCGGTTAGCAGGGGGCCCCTATGGCTACACCTTC	CSATRLAGGPYGYTF
many	TRBV5-4	TRBJ2-1	-	TGTGCCAGCAGCTTAACTAGTCAAGCTTACAATGAGCAGTTCTTC	CASSLTSQAYNEQFF
-	TRBV4-2	TRBJ2-1	TRBD2	TGTGCCAGCAGCCAAGGGGGACTAGCGGGAGCTTACAATGAGCAGTTCTTC	CASSQGGLAGAYNEQFF
-	TRBV29-1	TRBJ1-3	-	TGCAGCGCTACAGCTAACTCTGGAAACACCATATATTTT	CSATANSGNTIYF
many	TRBV6-1	TRBJ2-7	TRBD2	TGTGCCAGCAGTGAAGTGGGGGGTACTAGCGGGAGACACGAGCAGTACTTC	CASSEVGGTSGRHEQYF
many	TRBV6-2/TRBV6-3	TRBJ2-7	-	TGTGCCAGCAGTTACTGGAAACTCTACGAGCAGTACTTC	CASSYWKLYEQYF
many	TRBV5-1	TRBJ2-1	-	TGCGCCAGCAGCTTGTTGCTGGGACCTGGGAACAATGAGCAGTTCTTC	CASSLLLGPGNNEQFF
many	TRBV2	TRBJ2-3	-	TGTGCCAGCAGTGGACTAGTGGGAGGAGATACGCAGTATTTT	CASSGLVGGDTQYF
many	TRBV6-2/TRBV6-3	TRBJ2-1	TRBD1	TGTGCCAGCAGTTACCCGACAGGGCGCTACAATGAGCAGTTCTTC	CASSYPTGRYNEQFF
-	TRBV2	TRBJ2-4	-	TGTGCCAGCAGTCTGGGCCCTCCCCCCAAAAACATTCAGTACTTC	CASSLGPPPKNIQYF
-	TRBV27	TRBJ1-1	TRBD1	TGTGCCAGCAGTATACGCCAGACAGGGTGGGCTGAAGCTTTCTTT	CASSIRQTGWAEAFF
-	TRBV7-3	TRBJ2-2	TRBD2	TGTGCCAGCAGCCGAGCGGGGGCGAACACCGGGGAGCTGTTTTTT	CASSRAGANTGELFF
-	TRBV19	TRBJ2-1	TRBD2	TGTGCCAGTAAGAGCAGGGGACTAGCGGACAATGAGCAGTTCTTC	CASKSRGLADNEQFF
few	TRBV20-1	TRBJ2-7	-	TGCAGTGCTAGTTGGGGGTTCGGCGAGCAGTACTTC	CSASWGFGEQYF
many	TRBV7-8	TRBJ2-1	TRBD2	TGTGCCAGCAGCTTAGAAATAGCGGGACCGACGAGCAATGAGCAGTTCTTC	CASSLEIAGPTSNEQFF
many	TRBV7-9	TRBJ2-1	-	TGTGCCAGCAGCATTCAGGGACTTAACAATGAGCAGTTCTTC	CASSIQGLNNEQFF
few	TRBV12-3/TRBV12-4	TRBJ1-5	-	TGTGCCAGCAGTTTAGGGACTCCGACGGGAAATCAGCCCCAGCATTTT	CASSLGTPTGNQPQHF
-	TRBV6-2/TRBV6-3	TRBJ1-2	TRBD1	TGTGCCAGCAGTTACCCTTGGGACAGGGGCTCGGCGGGCTACACCTTC	CASSYPWDRGSAGYTF
many	TRBV3-1	TRBJ2-7	-	TGTGCCAGCAGCCCAGTAGCGGTTAGCTCCTACGAGCAGTACTTC	CASSPVAVSSYEQYF
many	TRBV7-8	TRBJ2-3	-	TGTGCCAGCAGCAATCTCCGTGACCTTAGCACAGATACGCAGTATTTT	CASSNLRDLSTDTQYF
once	TRBV12-3/TRBV12-4	TRBJ2-5	TRBD2	TGTGCCAGCAGACTAGCGGGGGGACACCAAGAGACCCAGTACTTC	CASRLAGGHQETQYF
-	TRBV20-1	TRBJ1-6	TRBD1	TGCAGTGCTAGGGTCGACGGGACAGGGAATTCACCCCTCCACTTT	CSARVDGTGNSPLHF
-	TRBV6-2/TRBV6-3	TRBJ2-6	-	TGTGCCAGCAGCCAGTGGTCTGGGGCCAACGTCCTGACTTTC	CASSQWSGANVLTF
-	TRBV29-1	TRBJ2-1	-	TGCAGCGTAGCACTAAGGAAGCGAATAAATGAGCAGTTCTTC	CSVALRKRINEQFF
few	TRBV5-8	TRBJ2-1	-	TGTGCCAGCAGCTTTGCTGGTGGGATTAGCGTTAGTCCCCGGGAGCAGTTCTTC	CASSFAGGISVSPREQFF
few	TRBV18	TRBJ2-1	-	TGTGCCAGCTCACCGGAAGCCCCCGAGCAGTTCTTC	CASSPEAPEQFF
many	TRBV28	TRBJ2-7	TRBD2	TGTGCCTCCTTCCGGCCGGGACTAGCGGGAGCCTACGAGCAGTACTTC	CASFRPGLAGAYEQYF
-	TRBV11-2	TRBJ2-1	TRBD2	TGTGCCAGCAGCTTAGATCGTCTAGCGGGAGATGAGCAGTTCTTC	CASSLDRLAGDEQFF
few	TRBV5-1	TRBJ2-5	TRBD2	TGCGCCAGCACAACTCGGACTAGCGGGAGAGAGACCCAGTACTTC	CASTTRTSGRETQYF